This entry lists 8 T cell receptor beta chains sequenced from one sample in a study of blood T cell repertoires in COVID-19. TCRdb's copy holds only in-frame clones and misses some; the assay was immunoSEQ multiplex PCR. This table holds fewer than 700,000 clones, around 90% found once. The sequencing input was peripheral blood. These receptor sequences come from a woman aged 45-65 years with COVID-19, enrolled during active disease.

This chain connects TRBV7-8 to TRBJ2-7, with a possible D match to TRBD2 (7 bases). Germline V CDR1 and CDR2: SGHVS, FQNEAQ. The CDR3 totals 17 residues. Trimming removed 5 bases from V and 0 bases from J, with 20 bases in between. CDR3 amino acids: CASSPRGGTLASYEQYF. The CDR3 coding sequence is TGTGCCAGCAGCCCAAGGGGGGGTACCTTGGCCTCCTACGAGCAGTACTTC. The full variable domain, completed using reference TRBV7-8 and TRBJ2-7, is GAGVSQSPRYKVAKRGQDVALRCDPISGHVSLFWYQQALGQGPEFLTYFQNEAQLDKSGLPSDRFFAERPEGSVSTLKIQRTQQEDSAVYLCASSPRGGTLASYEQYFGPGTRLTVT.

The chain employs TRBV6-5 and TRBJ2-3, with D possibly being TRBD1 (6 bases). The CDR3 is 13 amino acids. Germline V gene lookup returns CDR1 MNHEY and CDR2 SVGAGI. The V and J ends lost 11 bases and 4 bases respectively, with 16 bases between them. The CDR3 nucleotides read TGTGCCGTCACTATCAGGGGAGCAGATACGCAGTATTTT. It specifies CAVTIRGADTQYF.

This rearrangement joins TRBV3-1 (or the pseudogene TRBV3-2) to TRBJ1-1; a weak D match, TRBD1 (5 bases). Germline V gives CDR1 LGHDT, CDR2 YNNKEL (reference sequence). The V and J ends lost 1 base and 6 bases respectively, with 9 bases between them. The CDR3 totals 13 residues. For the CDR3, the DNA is TGTGCCAGCAGCCAAGTGGCAGGGCCTGAAGCTTTCTTT. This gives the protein CASSQVAGPEAFF.

The CDR3, as DNA: TGTGCCAGCAGGCTAGGGTCAGGGGGCAATCAGCCCCAGCATTTT. Its translation is CASRLGSGGNQPQHF. The J gene is TRBJ1-5, the V gene TRBV28; D perhaps matches TRBD1 (6 bases). Trimming removed 6 bases from V and 2 bases from J, with 14 bases in between. This CDR3 comprises 15 residues. Germline CDR1 and CDR2: MDHEN and SYDVKM.

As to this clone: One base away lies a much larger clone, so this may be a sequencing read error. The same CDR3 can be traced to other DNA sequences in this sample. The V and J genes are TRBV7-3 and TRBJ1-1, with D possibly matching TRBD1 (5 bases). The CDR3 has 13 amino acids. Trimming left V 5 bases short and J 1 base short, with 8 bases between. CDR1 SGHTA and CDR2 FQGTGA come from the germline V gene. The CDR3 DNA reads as TGTGCCAGCAGCCCTCAGGGGAACACTGAAGCTTTCTTT. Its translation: CASSPQGNTEAFF.

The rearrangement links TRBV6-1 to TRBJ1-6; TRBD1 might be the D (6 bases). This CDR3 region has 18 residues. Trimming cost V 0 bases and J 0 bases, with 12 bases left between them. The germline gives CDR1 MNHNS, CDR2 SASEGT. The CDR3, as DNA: TGTGCCAGCAGTGAAGCTCCCCAGGGGAGCTCCTATAATTCACCCCTCCACTTT. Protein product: CASSEAPQGSSYNSPLHF.

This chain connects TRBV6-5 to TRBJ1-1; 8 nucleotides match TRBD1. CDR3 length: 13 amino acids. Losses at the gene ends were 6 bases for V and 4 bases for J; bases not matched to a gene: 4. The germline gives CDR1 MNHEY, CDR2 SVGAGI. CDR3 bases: TGTGCCAGCAGCCCAGGGGGCCGCACTGAAGCTTTCTTT. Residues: CASSPGGRTEAFF.

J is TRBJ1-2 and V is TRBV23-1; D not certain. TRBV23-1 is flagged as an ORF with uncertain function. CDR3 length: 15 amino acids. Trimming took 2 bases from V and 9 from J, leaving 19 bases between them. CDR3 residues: CASSQPSDTRMRYTF. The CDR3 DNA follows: TGCGCCAGCAGTCAACCCTCCGACACCAGAATGCGCTACACCTTC.